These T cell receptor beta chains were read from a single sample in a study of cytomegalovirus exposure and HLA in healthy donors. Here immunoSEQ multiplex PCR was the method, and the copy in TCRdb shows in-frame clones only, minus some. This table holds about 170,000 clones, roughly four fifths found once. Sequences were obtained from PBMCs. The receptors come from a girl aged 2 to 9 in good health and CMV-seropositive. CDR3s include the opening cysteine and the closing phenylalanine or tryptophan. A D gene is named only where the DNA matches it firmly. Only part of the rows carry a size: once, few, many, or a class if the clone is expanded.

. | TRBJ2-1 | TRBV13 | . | TGTGCCAGCAGCTTACGAGGGAGTGAGCAGTTCTTC | CASSLRGSEQFF
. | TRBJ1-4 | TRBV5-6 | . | TGTGCCAGCAGCTTAATAACAGGGTTTACTAATGAAAAACTGTTTTTT | CASSLITGFTNEKLFF
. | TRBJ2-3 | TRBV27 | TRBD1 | TGTGCCAGCAGTTTTGCGGGACAGGAGGGAGATACGCAGTATTTT | CASSFAGQEGDTQYF
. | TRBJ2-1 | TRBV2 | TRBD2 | TGTGCCAGGGGGCTGGGAGGGGACAATGAGCAGTTCTTC | CARGLGGDNEQFF
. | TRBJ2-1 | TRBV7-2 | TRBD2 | TGTGCCAGCAGGGGACTAGCGGGAGTCTACAATGAGCAGTTCTTC | CASRGLAGVYNEQFF
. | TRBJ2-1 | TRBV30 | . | TGTGCCTGGAGTGTAGTTCGGGTATCACCAACCTACAATGAGCAGTTCTTC | CAWSVVRVSPTYNEQFF
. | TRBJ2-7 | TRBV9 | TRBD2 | TGTGCCAGCAGCGTCTCGGGCAGCGGGGGCTACGAGCAGTACTTC | CASSVSGSGGYEQYF
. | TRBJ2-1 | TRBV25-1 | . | TGTGCCAGCAGTCCTCACAGCATCTGGAATGAGCAGTTCTTC | CASSPHSIWNEQFF
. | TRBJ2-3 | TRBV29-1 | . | TGCAGCGTTGTGGGTGGGAGGACTAGCACAGATACGCAGTATTTT | CSVVGGRTSTDTQYF
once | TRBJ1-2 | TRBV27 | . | TGTGCCAGCAGTTTAAATCTCCTTTCTTATGGCTACACCTTC | CASSLNLLSYGYTF
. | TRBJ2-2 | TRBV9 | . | TGTGCCAGCAGCGTAAGTCGGGGCACCGGGGAGCTGTTTTTT | CASSVSRGTGELFF
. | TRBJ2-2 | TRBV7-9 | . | TGTGCCAGCAGGTTATCGAGTGGGCTCACCGGGGAGCTGTTTTTT | CASRLSSGLTGELFF
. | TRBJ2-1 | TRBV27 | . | TGTGCCAGCAGTTTAAGGCCTTTAGCGACCAGCTCCTACAATGAGCAGTTCTTC | CASSLRPLATSSYNEQFF
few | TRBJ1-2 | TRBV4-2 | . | TGTGCCAGCAGCCAAGATTGGGCAGTCTATGGCTACACCTTC | CASSQDWAVYGYTF
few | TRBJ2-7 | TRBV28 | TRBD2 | TGTGCCAGCAGTTTAGGTGTCCGGCGGACTAGGGGCTCCTACGAGCAGTACTTC | CASSLGVRRTRGSYEQYF
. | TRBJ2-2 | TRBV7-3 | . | TGTGCCAGCAGCTTACTAAACCCCGGGGAGCTGTTTTTT | CASSLLNPGELFF
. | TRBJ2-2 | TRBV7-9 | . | TGTGCCAGCAGCCATCCGGTGAACACCGGGGAGCTGTTTTTT | CASSHPVNTGELFF
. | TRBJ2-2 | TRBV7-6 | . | TGTGCCAGCAGCCGCTACCCGAACACCGGGGAGCTGTTTTTT | CASSRYPNTGELFF
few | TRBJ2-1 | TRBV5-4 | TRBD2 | TGTGCCAGCAGCGTGAGACTAGCGGGAGTCAATGAGCAGTTCTTC | CASSVRLAGVNEQFF
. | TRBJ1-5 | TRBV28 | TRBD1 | TGTGCCACCCTGGACAGGACGGATCAGCCCCAGCATTTT | CATLDRTDQPQHF
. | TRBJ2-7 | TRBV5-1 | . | TGCGCCAGCAGCTTGGGACAGGCGATCTCCTACGAGCAGTACTTC | CASSLGQAISYEQYF
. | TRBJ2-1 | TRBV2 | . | TGTGCCAGCAGTTCAGACAAACTTGCGCTAAGCTATGAGCAGTTCTTC | CASSSDKLALSYEQFF
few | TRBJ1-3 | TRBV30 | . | TGTGCCTGGTCCAGTGGCTCTGGAAACACCATATATTTT | CAWSSGSGNTIYF
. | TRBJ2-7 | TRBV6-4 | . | TGTGCCAGCAGTGAACAGCTTTTCTCCTACGAGCAGTACTTC | CASSEQLFSYEQYF
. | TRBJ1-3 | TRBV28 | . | TGTGCCAGCAGTTTAACCGACATCTCTGGAAACACCATATATTTT | CASSLTDISGNTIYF
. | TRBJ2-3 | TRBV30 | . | TGTGCCTGGAGTGTAGAGCTGGTAGCGCTCGCAGATACGCAGTATTTT | CAWSVELVALADTQYF
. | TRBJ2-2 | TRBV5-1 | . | TGCGCCAGCAGCGGGGGGGCGGACACCGGGGAGCTGTTTTTT | CASSGGADTGELFF